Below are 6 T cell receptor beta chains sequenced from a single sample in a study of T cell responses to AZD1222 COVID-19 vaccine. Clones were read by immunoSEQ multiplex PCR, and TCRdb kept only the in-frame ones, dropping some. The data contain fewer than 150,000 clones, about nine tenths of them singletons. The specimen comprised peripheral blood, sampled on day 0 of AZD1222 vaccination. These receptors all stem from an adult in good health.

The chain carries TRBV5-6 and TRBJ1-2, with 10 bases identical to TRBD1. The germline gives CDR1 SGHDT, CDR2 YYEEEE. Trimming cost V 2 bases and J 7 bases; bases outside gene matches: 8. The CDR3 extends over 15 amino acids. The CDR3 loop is CASSFLDRGQIGYTF. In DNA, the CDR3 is TGTGCCAGCAGCTTTCTAGACAGGGGGCAAATTGGCTACACCTTC.

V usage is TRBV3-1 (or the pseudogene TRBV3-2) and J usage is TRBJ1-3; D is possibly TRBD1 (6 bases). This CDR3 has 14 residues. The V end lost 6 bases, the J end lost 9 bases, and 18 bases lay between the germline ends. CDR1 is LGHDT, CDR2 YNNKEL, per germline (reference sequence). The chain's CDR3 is CASSQRGGRSTIYF. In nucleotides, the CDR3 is TGTGCCAGCAGTCAAAGGGGGGGTAGAAGCACCATATATTTT.

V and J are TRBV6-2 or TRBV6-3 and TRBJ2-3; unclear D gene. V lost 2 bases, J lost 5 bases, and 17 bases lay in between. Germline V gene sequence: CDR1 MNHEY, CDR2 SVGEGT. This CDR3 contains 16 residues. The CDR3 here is CASSYVSGGKLDTQYF. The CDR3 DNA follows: TGTGCCAGCAGTTACGTATCAGGTGGAAAGTTAGATACGCAGTATTTT.

The CDR3 loop reads CASRGGYEQYF. The CDR3 bases are TGTGCCAGCAGAGGTGGCTACGAGCAGTACTTC. The rearrangement joins TRBV28 to TRBJ2-7; D remains ambiguous. This CDR3 spans 11 amino acids. The germline gives CDR1 MDHEN, CDR2 SYDVKM. V shed 6 bases and J shed 3 bases, with 6 bases lying between them.

The CDR3 region has the DNA TGTGCCAGCCTGCAGGACAGGGCAATCGATACGCAGTATTTT. Amino acids: CASLQDRAIDTQYF. This rearrangement joins TRBV10-3 to TRBJ2-3; 8 bases align to TRBD1. The CDR3 spans 14 residues. The germline V gene has CDR1 ENHRY and CDR2 SYGVKD. Trimming removed 10 bases from V and 6 bases from J; junction bases left unmatched: 12.

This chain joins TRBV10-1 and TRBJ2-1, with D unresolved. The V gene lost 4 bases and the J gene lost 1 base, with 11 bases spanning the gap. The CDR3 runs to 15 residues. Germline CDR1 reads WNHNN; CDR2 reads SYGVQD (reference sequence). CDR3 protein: CASSGTPKSYNEQFF. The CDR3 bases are TGCGCCAGCAGTGGAACACCAAAATCCTACAATGAGCAGTTCTTC.